The 6 T cell receptor beta chains reported below all come from one sample, sequenced in a study of beta chain features in type 1 diabetes. Isolated RNA was reverse transcribed in full, so expressed TCRB transcripts were sequenced. Profiling relied on immunoSEQ multiplex PCR, and the TCRdb table lists in-frame clones only, not all of them. This sample has under 900,000 clones, with around a sixth found just once. Material for sequencing was naive CD4+ T cells from blood. Receptors were obtained from a woman under 30 in good health.

The CDR3 reads CASSSRQGAYGYTF. The CDR3 DNA reads as TGTGCCAGCAGCAGTCGACAGGGGGCCTATGGCTACACCTTC. This rearrangement joins TRBV7-2 to TRBJ1-2; 10 nucleotides line up with TRBD1. CDR3 length equals 14 residues. The ends lost 5 bases at V and 4 bases at J; junction bases unmatched: 4. CDR1 is SGHTA, CDR2 FQGNSA, per germline.

The chain carries TRBV7-9 and TRBJ2-7; perhaps D is TRBD1 or TRBD2 (5 bases each). V lost 3 bases to trimming and J lost 2 bases, with 11 bases between them. Germline loops: CDR1 SEHNR, CDR2 FQNEAQ (reference sequence). CDR3 length: 14 residues. DNA of the CDR3: TGTGCCAGCAGCTTGGGACCCCGAGCCTACGAGCAGTACTTC. Protein: CASSLGPRAYEQYF. Full variable domain (remainder filled in from reference TRBV7-9 and TRBJ2-7): DTGVSQNPRHKITKRGQNVTFRCDPISEHNRLYWYRQTLGQGPEFLTYFQNEAQLEKSRLLSDRFSAERPKGSFSTLEIQRTEQGDSAMYLCASSLGPRAYEQYFGPGTRLTVT.

This clone has more than one count but fewer than ten. The chain uses TRBV4-2 and TRBJ1-6; D unclear. Trimming removed 0 bases at V and 10 bases at J, with 10 bases between. CDR1 is LGHNA and CDR2 is YNFKEQ in the germline V gene. The CDR3 length is 14 residues. CDR3 residues: CASSQDVPRSPLHF. The CDR3 bases are TGTGCCAGCAGCCAAGACGTCCCCAGGTCACCCCTCCACTTT.

The J gene is TRBJ1-4, the V gene TRBV29-1, with TRBD1 matching 9 bases. After removal of 4 bases from V and 7 bases from J, the junction contained 7 bases not matched to a gene. The CDR3 is 14 residues long. Germline CDR1 is SQVTM and CDR2 is ANQGSEA. For the CDR3, the DNA is TGCAGCGTTGTTTTCGGACAGGGGAGTGAAAAACTGTTTTTT. This gives the protein CSVVFGQGSEKLFF.

This clone was observed a handful of times. V gene TRBV11-1 combines with J gene TRBJ2-7; tentatively, D is TRBD2 (5 bases). CDR1 SGHAT and CDR2 FQDESV come from the germline V gene (reference sequence). Trimming pared 5 bases from V and 5 bases from J, leaving 19 bases between. There are 15 residues in the CDR3. CDR3 region: CASSSLFEGRNEQYF. As DNA, the CDR3 is TGTGCCAGCAGCAGTTTATTTGAGGGTAGGAACGAGCAGTACTTC.

In this sample, this clone turned up a few times. The chain uses TRBV2 and TRBJ2-2; unclear D gene. With 3 bases removed from V and 7 bases from J, the gap between germline ends came to 9 bases. CDR3 length equals 13 residues. Looked up from germline, CDR1 is SNHLY and CDR2 is FYNNEI. The CDR3 bases are TGTGCCAGCAGTGATGAGACGATCGGGGAGCTGTTTTTT. It encodes CASSDETIGELFF.